The 30 T cell receptor beta chains below come from one sample, sequenced in a study of T-cell memory formation after mild COVID-19. In TCRdb, the 5' RACE reads were re-called with MiXCR into one record per CDR3 protein. Among tens of thousands of distinct CDR3 sequences listed, around 10% were seen once. Sample: PBMCs or a T cell subset sorted from them (not recorded which). The receptors shown here come from a man between 18 and 35 years old who had mild COVID-19 (a few samples of this study predate the infection). Cell type and time point are not known.

This clonotype turned up a few times. CDR3 in DNA: TGTGCCAGCAGTGAAGTAATATCTAGGGAGCAGTACGTC. Translation gives CASSEVISREQYV. This sequence joins TRBV6-1 and TRBJ2-7; D gene uncertain. V lost 1 base, J lost 7 bases, and 11 bases lay in between. The CDR3 extends over 13 amino acids. Germline loops: CDR1 MNHNS, CDR2 SASEGT.

This clonotype was counted only a few times. The chain couples TRBV2 to TRBJ2-2; TRBD2 might be the D (6 bases). This CDR3 has 14 residues. The ends were cut back, 7 bases at V and 5 bases at J, with 14 bases in the middle. Germline CDR1 reads SNHLY; CDR2 reads FYNNEI. The DNA for the CDR3 is TGTGCCAGCACGGAGGGGCTCTTGACCGGGGAGCTGTTTTTT. Translated: CASTEGLLTGELFF.

This clonotype appeared many times. The V and J genes are TRBV7-8 and TRBJ1-2; a weak D match, TRBD1 (6 bases). Trimming shortened V by 1 base and J by 4 bases, and 10 bases separated the two germline ends. CDR3 length: 14 residues. Germline V gene lookup returns CDR1 SGHVS and CDR2 FQNEAQ. This CDR3 reads CASSLGQGLYGYTF. The CDR3 region has the DNA TGTGCCAGCAGCTTAGGGCAGGGGCTCTATGGCTACACCTTC.

This rearrangement joins TRBV19 to TRBJ1-1; TRBD1 aligns across 10 bases. CDR1 and CDR2 (germline): LNHDA, SQIVND (reference sequence). Trimming removed 5 bases from V and 3 bases from J; junction bases left unmatched: 6. The CDR3 consists of 15 residues. CDR3 loop: CASSPRTGGYTEAFF. In nucleotides, the CDR3 is TGTGCCAGTAGTCCTCGGACAGGGGGGTACACTGAAGCTTTCTTT.

This clonotype has at least ten counts. The chain has TRBV4-1 and TRBJ2-5; D is ambiguous. The germline V gene encodes CDR1 MGHRA and CDR2 YSYEKL. This CDR3 has 16 residues. V was shortened by 0 bases and J by 3 bases, with 14 bases between the two germline ends. The chain's CDR3 is CASSQDVRQREETQYF. The CDR3 DNA follows: TGCGCCAGCAGCCAAGACGTTCGGCAAAGGGAAGAGACCCAGTACTTC.

The chain couples TRBV3-1 to TRBJ2-5; 10 nucleotides match TRBD2. With V trimmed by 4 bases and J by 2 bases, 10 bases remained unmatched. The germline CDR1 and CDR2 sequences are LGHDT and YNNKEL (reference sequence). This CDR3 spans 17 amino acids. This chain's CDR3 is CASSRKQLAGEQETQYF. The CDR3 nucleotides are TGTGCCAGCAGCCGGAAGCAGCTAGCGGGGGAGCAAGAGACCCAGTACTTC.

This clonotype was seen ten or more times. This chain uses TRBV20-1 with TRBJ1-2; D not certain. The CDR3 covers 12 residues. Germline CDR1 DFQATT, CDR2 SNEGSKA (reference sequence). V was trimmed by 3 bases and J by 5 bases, leaving 10 bases between them. The CDR3 coding sequence is TGCAGTGCTAGTCGGAGGGATTATGGCTACACCTTC. Its protein is CSASRRDYGYTF.

This clonotype was recorded at least ten times. The J gene is TRBJ1-1, the V gene TRBV24-1, with D perhaps matching TRBD1 (5 bases). Germline V gene sequence: CDR1 KGHDR, CDR2 SFDVKD. Trimming cost V 3 bases and J 6 bases, with 10 bases left between them. The CDR3 sequence is 13 residues long. CDR3 sequence reads: CATSDGTHSEAFF. In DNA form, the CDR3 reads TGTGCCACCAGTGATGGGACGCACTCTGAAGCTTTCTTT.

The V and J genes are TRBV5-6 and TRBJ2-1; the match to TRBD2 covers 13 bases. Germline-derived CDR1 and CDR2 are SGHDT and YYEEEE. This CDR3 spans 15 amino acids. J was trimmed by 4 bases and V by 4 bases; bases with no gene match: 2. In DNA form, the CDR3 reads TGTGCCAGCAGCGGGGGACTAGCGGGATACAATGAGCAGTTCTTC. It yields the protein CASSGGLAGYNEQFF.

This clonotype was seen many times. The J gene is TRBJ1-1, the V gene TRBV12-3 or TRBV12-4, with unresolved D. The CDR3 contains 11 residues. The germline V and J ends were trimmed by 2 bases and 6 bases, with 4 bases remaining between them. CDR3 coding DNA: TGTGCCAGCAGTTTATCCTCTGAAGCTTTCTTT. Its translation is CASSLSSEAFF.

This clonotype showed up many times. V gene TRBV20-1 combines with J gene TRBJ1-6; D remains ambiguous. The germline V gene encodes CDR1 DFQATT and CDR2 SNEGSKA (reference sequence). V was pared by 1 base and J by 6 bases, with 7 bases between. This CDR3 has 13 amino acids. CDR3 amino acids: CSARAEFNSPLHF. The CDR3 DNA reads TGCAGTGCTAGAGCCGAATTTAATTCACCCCTCCACTTT.

The sample holds many counts of this clonotype. The chain carries TRBV28 and TRBJ1-1; a weak D match, TRBD1 (5 bases). The length of the CDR3 is 12 residues. Germline V CDR1 and CDR2: MDHEN, SYDVKM. Between the trimmed V and J ends, which lost 3 bases and 7 bases, there was a span of 9 bases. The CDR3: CASSFRGSEAFF. The CDR3 region has the DNA TGTGCCAGCAGTTTTCGGGGGAGTGAAGCTTTCTTT.

This clonotype has a count of ten or more. The chain couples TRBV10-3 to TRBJ1-5; 7 bases are shared with TRBD1. The germline gives CDR1 ENHRY, CDR2 SYGVKD. The trim removed 3 bases at V and 6 bases at J, leaving 5 bases unmatched. CDR3 length equals 14 residues. This chain's CDR3 is CAISEDRVGQPQHF. The DNA of the CDR3 is TGTGCCATCAGTGAAGACAGGGTGGGTCAGCCCCAGCATTTT.

This clonotype has a count of ten or more. The rearrangement joins TRBV12-3 or TRBV12-4 to TRBJ2-2; the D is unclear. V was clipped by 1 base and J by 1 base, with 10 bases between them. The CDR3 length is 16 residues. Here the CDR3 reads CASSLGEGQNTGELFF. Here the CDR3 DNA reads TGTGCCAGCAGTTTAGGGGAAGGGCAGAACACCGGGGAGCTGTTTTTT.

This clonotype was seen ten or more times. The CDR3, as DNA: TGTGCCAGCAGCTGCTACCTGGGCGAGCAGTACTTC. Translation gives CASSCYLGEQYF. The chain combines TRBV7-7 with TRBJ2-7; no clear D gene. Germline V CDR1 and CDR2: SSHAT, FNYEAQ (reference sequence). The ends were cut back, 4 bases at V and 6 bases at J, with 10 bases in the middle. The CDR3 consists of 12 residues.

This clonotype has at least ten counts. This rearrangement joins TRBV5-8 to TRBJ1-3; possible D gene TRBD1, 6 bases. CDR3 length: 17 residues. V was cut by 4 bases and J by 2 bases, with 19 bases left in between. Germline V gene sequence: CDR1 SGHTS, CDR2 YDEGEE. The CDR3 sequence is CASSLTLTGMAGNTIYF. The DNA for the CDR3 is TGTGCCAGCAGCCTCACTCTTACAGGGATGGCTGGAAACACCATATATTTT.

The chain carries TRBV5-4 and TRBJ2-1, with 8 bases that match TRBD2. The germline gives CDR1 SGHNT, CDR2 YYREEE (reference sequence). This CDR3 is built from 15 residues. Losses at the gene ends were 0 bases for V and 10 bases for J; bases not matched to a gene: 9. The CDR3 sequence is CASSLGTGGPREQFF. CDR3 DNA: TGTGCCAGCAGCTTGGGAACGGGGGGGCCACGAGAGCAGTTCTTC.

This clonotype was recorded at least ten times. The chain links TRBV11-2 to TRBJ1-1; tentatively, D is TRBD1 (5 bases). V was clipped by 4 bases and J by 5 bases, with 14 bases between them. The CDR3 runs 14 residues. Looked up from germline, CDR1 is SGHAT and CDR2 is FQNNGV. In nucleotides, the CDR3 is TGTGCCAGCAGCTCGAACCAGGGATTGACTGAAGCTTTCTTT. Encoded protein: CASSSNQGLTEAFF.

Ten or more counts support this clonotype. This chain uses TRBV24-1 with TRBJ2-1; D tentatively fits TRBD1 or TRBD2 (5 bases each). The CDR3 has 16 amino acids. From germline, CDR1 is KGHDR and CDR2 SFDVKD. Trimming cost V 2 bases and J 5 bases, with 15 bases left between them. CDR3 region: CATSDSGRPPNNEQFF. CDR3 nucleotide sequence: TGTGCCACCAGTGATTCGGGGCGCCCCCCGAACAATGAGCAGTTCTTC.

This clonotype appeared a few times. The chain carries TRBV5-7 and TRBJ1-6, with D tentatively TRBD1 (6 bases). TRBV5-7 falls under the ORF class, with uncertain function. CDR3 length equals 14 residues. The ends were cut back, 4 bases at V and 5 bases at J, with 10 bases in the middle. CDR3 DNA sequence: TGTGCCAGCAGCCTCGACAGGAATAATTCACCCCTCCACTTT. Translating gives CASSLDRNNSPLHF.

This clonotype was recorded at least ten times. The chain joins TRBV20-1 to TRBJ1-3, with a possible D match to TRBD1 (6 bases). Germline CDR1 is DFQATT and CDR2 is SNEGSKA (reference sequence). Deletions cut 4 bases from V and 0 bases from J, with 10 bases between. This CDR3 is built from 14 residues. In DNA, the CDR3 is TGCAGTGCTAAAGACAGGACCTCTGGAAACACCATATATTTT. It yields the protein CSAKDRTSGNTIYF.

This clonotype has at least ten counts. V and J are TRBV3-1 and TRBJ2-1, with TRBD2 matching 8 bases. J gave up 10 bases and V 0 bases, and 8 bases lay outside the gene matches. Germline values: CDR1 LGHDT, CDR2 YNNKEL (reference sequence). The CDR3 spans 15 residues. As DNA, the CDR3 is TGTGCCAGCAGCCAAGACGCGGGGGGCCTAGGGGAGCAGTTCTTC. It is translated as CASSQDAGGLGEQFF.

Judged by abundance, this clonotype is medium-sized. The J gene is TRBJ2-3, the V gene TRBV20-1; 8 nucleotides match TRBD2. After removal of 6 bases from V and 5 bases from J, the junction contained 10 bases not matched to a gene. The CDR3 is 14 residues long. The germline gives CDR1 DFQATT, CDR2 SNEGSKA (reference sequence). CDR3 amino acids: CSAPSSLAGDTQYF. CDR3 in DNA: TGCAGTGCCCCCTCCTCTCTAGCGGGAGATACGCAGTATTTT.

This clonotype showed up many times. The J gene is TRBJ2-3, the V gene TRBV4-3, with 7 nucleotides matching TRBD2. Germline CDR1 reads LGHNA; CDR2 reads YSLEER. The ends lost 0 bases at V and 2 bases at J; junction bases unmatched: 5. The CDR3 spans 16 residues. CDR3 coding DNA: TGCGCCAGCAGCCAAGAAGGTCTAGCGGACACAGATACGCAGTATTTT. Protein sequence: CASSQEGLADTDTQYF.

V and J are TRBV24-1 and TRBJ2-5; D ambiguous. The CDR3 is 13 amino acids. The germline gives CDR1 KGHDR, CDR2 SFDVKD. V was shortened by 4 bases and J by 2 bases, with 7 bases between the two germline ends. The DNA of the CDR3 is TGTGCCACCAGTGACCCCTCACAAGAGACCCAGTACTTC. Translated, it gives CATSDPSQETQYF.

This clonotype was counted many times. J is TRBJ2-1 and V is TRBV5-1; D not resolved. CDR1 is SGHRS and CDR2 is YFSETQ in the germline V gene. V was pared by 0 bases and J by 5 bases, with 3 bases between. The CDR3 is made up of 12 amino acids. CDR3 nucleotide sequence: TGCGCCAGCAGCTTGGATAACAATGAGCAGTTCTTC. Residues: CASSLDNNEQFF. The full variable domain, completed using reference TRBV5-1 and TRBJ2-1, is KAGVTQTPRYLIKTRGQQVTLSCSPISGHRSVSWYQQTPGQGLQFLFEYFSETQRNKGNFPGRFSGRQFSNSRSEMNVSTLELGDSALYLCASSLDNNEQFFGPGTRLTVL.

By sample share, this clonotype is medium-sized (0.01 to 0.1%). The chain has TRBV11-2 and TRBJ1-6; 8 bases are shared with TRBD1. V was clipped by 5 bases and J by 7 bases; unmatched bases: 7. The CDR3 has 15 residues. Germline assignment: CDR1 SGHAT and CDR2 FQNNGV. The CDR3 here is CASSRQGPTNSPLHF. CDR3 DNA: TGTGCCAGCAGCAGACAGGGGCCTACCAATTCACCCCTCCACTTT.

This clonotype was seen at least ten times. The V gene is TRBV27, the J gene TRBJ2-3, with TRBD1 matching over 9 bases. This CDR3 contains 14 residues. The J segment lost 4 bases and the V segment lost 10 bases, leaving 9 bases of the junction unmatched. Germline values: CDR1 MNHEY, CDR2 SMNVEV (reference sequence). CDR3 in DNA: TGTGCCACCACGCCGGGACAGGGATCAGATACGCAGTATTTT. It codes for CATTPGQGSDTQYF.

The chain employs TRBV6-2 or TRBV6-3 and TRBJ2-5; D could derive from TRBD1 or TRBD2 (6 bases each). The V end lost 6 bases, the J end lost 5 bases, and 13 bases lay between the germline ends. The CDR3 is made up of 13 amino acids. Per germline, CDR1 MNHEY and CDR2 SVGEGT. CDR3 sequence reads: CASSPRGVETQYF. The DNA for the CDR3 is TGTGCCAGCAGCCCGAGGGGGGTGGAGACCCAGTACTTC.

This clonotype came up many times. This chain links TRBV7-2 with TRBJ1-5; D is uncertain. V lost 5 bases to trimming and J lost 0 bases, with 14 bases between them. This CDR3 has 16 residues. CDR1 and CDR2 (germline): SGHTA, FQGNSA. CDR3 protein: CASSPSTIHSNQPQHF. The DNA of the CDR3 is TGTGCCAGCAGCCCTTCTACGATCCATAGCAATCAGCCCCAGCATTTT. The complete variable domain, with remaining parts taken from reference TRBV7-2 and TRBJ1-5, reads GAGVSQSPSNKVTEKGKDVELRCDPISGHTALYWYRQSLGQGLEFLIYFQGNSAPDKSGLPSDRFSAERTGGSVSTLTIQRTQQEDSAVYLCASSPSTIHSNQPQHFGDGTRLSIL.